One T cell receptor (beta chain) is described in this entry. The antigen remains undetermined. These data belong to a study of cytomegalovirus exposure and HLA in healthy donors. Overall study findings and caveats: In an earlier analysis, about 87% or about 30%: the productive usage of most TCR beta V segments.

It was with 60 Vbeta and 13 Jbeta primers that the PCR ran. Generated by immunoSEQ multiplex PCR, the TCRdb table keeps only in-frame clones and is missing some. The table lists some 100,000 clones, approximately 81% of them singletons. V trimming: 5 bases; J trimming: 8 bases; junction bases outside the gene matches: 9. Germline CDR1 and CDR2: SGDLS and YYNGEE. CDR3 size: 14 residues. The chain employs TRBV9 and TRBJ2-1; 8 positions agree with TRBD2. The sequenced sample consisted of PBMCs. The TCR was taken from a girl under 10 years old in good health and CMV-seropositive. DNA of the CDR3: TGTGCCAGCAGTGGGGCTAGCGGGCCGGATGAGCAGTTCTTC. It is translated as CASSGASGPDEQFF.